This is a list of T cell receptor beta chains from one sample in a study of blood T cell repertoires in COVID-19. Some clones are missing from TCRdb's copy, which holds only in-frame ones; the method was immunoSEQ multiplex PCR. This table has about 75,000 clones, 80% to 90% appearing once. The sequenced material came from peripheral blood. The source is a man older than 75 with COVID-19, enrolled during active disease. Both conserved end residues are part of each CDR3. A D gene is named only where the DNA matches it firmly. Rows may omit the clone size; those that give it use once, few, many or a size class.

V gene: TRBV19; clone size: .; J gene: TRBJ2-1; D gene: .; CDR3 protein: CASSPGKTYNEQFF; CDR3 DNA: TGTGCCAGTAGTCCCGGGAAGACCTACAATGAGCAGTTCTTC
V gene: TRBV9; clone size: .; J gene: TRBJ1-6; D gene: .; CDR3 protein: CASSPPGFLSPLHF; CDR3 DNA: TGTGCCAGCAGCCCTCCAGGCTTCCTCTCACCCCTCCACTTT
V gene: TRBV5-1; clone size: .; J gene: TRBJ1-1; D gene: .; CDR3 protein: CASSLEPSNTEAFF; CDR3 DNA: TGCGCCAGCAGCTTGGAACCGAGTAACACTGAAGCTTTCTTT
V gene: TRBV19; clone size: .; J gene: TRBJ2-3; D gene: .; CDR3 protein: CASSTGEIDTQYF; CDR3 DNA: TGTGCCAGTAGTACGGGGGAGATTGATACGCAGTATTTT
V gene: TRBV7-9; clone size: .; J gene: TRBJ1-6; D gene: TRBD1; CDR3 protein: CASSRDSRQYNSPLHF; CDR3 DNA: TGTGCCAGCAGCAGGGACAGCAGACAGTATAATTCACCCCTCCACTTT
V gene: TRBV2; clone size: once; J gene: TRBJ2-5; D gene: TRBD1; CDR3 protein: CASSIYRTGGETQYF; CDR3 DNA: TGTGCCAGCAGTATATATAGGACAGGGGGAGAGACCCAGTACTTC
V gene: TRBV12-5; clone size: .; J gene: TRBJ1-2; D gene: .; CDR3 protein: CASGPTTRQGYTF; CDR3 DNA: TGTGCTAGTGGCCCTACGACTCGTCAGGGCTACACCTTC
V gene: TRBV18; clone size: few; J gene: TRBJ2-2; D gene: .; CDR3 protein: CASSLLEGTGELFF; CDR3 DNA: TGTGCCAGCTCATTACTGGAGGGGACCGGGGAGCTGTTTTTT
V gene: TRBV9; clone size: .; J gene: TRBJ2-5; D gene: TRBD2; CDR3 protein: CASSSGAGGTETQYF; CDR3 DNA: TGTGCCAGCAGCTCAGGGGCGGGGGGGACTGAAACCCAGTACTTC
V gene: TRBV5-5; clone size: .; J gene: TRBJ1-3; D gene: .; CDR3 protein: CASSATDSGNTIYF; CDR3 DNA: TGTGCCAGCAGCGCGACAGACTCTGGAAACACCATATATTTT
V gene: TRBV6-5; clone size: .; J gene: TRBJ2-7; D gene: TRBD1; CDR3 protein: CASRYRGSEQYF; CDR3 DNA: TGTGCCAGCAGGTACAGGGGCAGCGAGCAGTACTTC
V gene: TRBV12-5; clone size: .; J gene: TRBJ1-1; D gene: TRBD1; CDR3 protein: CATSLTGMNTEAFF; CDR3 DNA: TGTGCTACTTCTTTGACAGGGATGAACACTGAAGCTTTCTTT
V gene: TRBV5-1; clone size: .; J gene: TRBJ1-2; D gene: .; CDR3 protein: CASSLSSAGADGYTF; CDR3 DNA: TGCGCCAGCAGCTTGTCGTCGGCAGGGGCGGATGGCTACACCTTC
V gene: TRBV5-7; clone size: .; J gene: TRBJ1-5; D gene: .; CDR3 protein: CASTACESNQPQHF; CDR3 DNA: TGTGCCAGCACCGCTTGTGAGAGCAATCAGCCCCAGCATTTT
V gene: TRBV19; clone size: .; J gene: TRBJ2-1; D gene: .; CDR3 protein: CASSIIGSHNEQFF; CDR3 DNA: TGTGCCAGTAGTATAATTGGCTCCCACAATGAGCAGTTCTTC
V gene: TRBV2; clone size: few; J gene: TRBJ1-1; D gene: .; CDR3 protein: CASSEQQGAGTEAFF; CDR3 DNA: TGTGCCAGCAGTGAACAGCAGGGCGCCGGCACTGAAGCTTTCTTT
V gene: TRBV4-2; clone size: .; J gene: TRBJ1-1; D gene: .; CDR3 protein: CASSQDKPYTEAFF; CDR3 DNA: TGTGCCAGCAGCCAGGACAAACCGTACACTGAAGCTTTCTTT
V gene: TRBV27; clone size: .; J gene: TRBJ1-5; D gene: TRBD1; CDR3 protein: CASSRWDRADQPQHF; CDR3 DNA: TGTGCCAGCAGCCGTTGGGACAGGGCTGATCAGCCCCAGCATTTT
V gene: TRBV12-5; clone size: medium-sized; J gene: TRBJ2-5; D gene: .; CDR3 protein: CASGAMGGPETQYF; CDR3 DNA: TGTGCTAGTGGTGCCATGGGGGGGCCGGAGACCCAGTACTTC
V gene: TRBV7-2; clone size: once; J gene: TRBJ1-1; D gene: .; CDR3 protein: CASSPDSQLNTEAFF; CDR3 DNA: TGTGCCAGCAGCCCGGACAGCCAATTAAACACTGAAGCTTTCTTT
V gene: TRBV9; clone size: .; J gene: TRBJ2-2; D gene: .; CDR3 protein: CATNPGGGTGELFF; CDR3 DNA: TGCGCCACCAATCCCGGCGGAGGCACCGGGGAGCTGTTTTTT
V gene: TRBV11-2; clone size: few; J gene: TRBJ1-1; D gene: .; CDR3 protein: CASSLVAWGGESEAFF; CDR3 DNA: TGTGCCAGCAGCTTAGTGGCTTGGGGGGGGGAATCTGAAGCTTTCTTT
V gene: TRBV10-2; clone size: .; J gene: TRBJ1-6; D gene: .; CDR3 protein: CASSEAGTGNSPLHF; CDR3 DNA: TGCGCCAGCAGTGAAGCCGGGACTGGTAATTCACCCCTCCACTTT
V gene: TRBV5-1; clone size: .; J gene: TRBJ1-1; D gene: .; CDR3 protein: CASSFSSNTEAFF; CDR3 DNA: TGCGCCAGCAGCTTTTCCTCGAACACTGAAGCTTTCTTT
V gene: TRBV10-2; clone size: .; J gene: TRBJ2-5; D gene: TRBD2; CDR3 protein: CASCGGRGGMRETQYF; CDR3 DNA: TGCGCCAGCTGTGGTGGGCGGGGGGGCATGAGGGAGACCCAGTACTTC
V gene: TRBV19; clone size: .; J gene: TRBJ1-5; D gene: .; CDR3 protein: CASRPQVASNQPQHF; CDR3 DNA: TGTGCCAGTAGGCCCCAGGTGGCAAGCAATCAGCCCCAGCATTTT
V gene: TRBV11-2; clone size: .; J gene: TRBJ2-1; D gene: TRBD2; CDR3 protein: CASSISGLAGHNEQFF; CDR3 DNA: TGTGCCAGCAGCATCTCGGGACTAGCGGGCCACAATGAGCAGTTCTTC
V gene: TRBV19; clone size: few; J gene: TRBJ1-5; D gene: .; CDR3 protein: CASSVPGTPYQPQHF; CDR3 DNA: TGTGCCAGTTCAGTGCCCGGGACACCTTATCAGCCCCAGCATTTT
V gene: TRBV12-3/TRBV12-4; clone size: once; J gene: TRBJ2-5; D gene: TRBD1; CDR3 protein: CASSQGAETQYF; CDR3 DNA: TGTGCCAGCAGTCAGGGGGCCGAGACCCAGTACTTC
V gene: TRBV5-6; clone size: .; J gene: TRBJ1-5; D gene: .; CDR3 protein: CASSQRAGGEPQHF; CDR3 DNA: TGTGCCAGCAGCCAGAGGGCCGGCGGGGAGCCCCAGCATTTT
V gene: TRBV6-4; clone size: .; J gene: TRBJ2-2; D gene: .; CDR3 protein: CASSDPSGTNTGELFF; CDR3 DNA: TGTGCCAGCAGTGACCCGTCAGGGACAAACACCGGGGAGCTGTTTTTT
V gene: TRBV29-1; clone size: .; J gene: TRBJ2-3; D gene: TRBD2; CDR3 protein: CSVLTSGDTQYF; CDR3 DNA: TGCAGCGTCTTGACTAGCGGGGATACGCAGTATTTT
V gene: TRBV5-1; clone size: .; J gene: TRBJ1-2; D gene: TRBD1; CDR3 protein: CASSFGQGFIPYGYTF; CDR3 DNA: TGCGCCAGCAGCTTTGGACAGGGCTTTATCCCATATGGCTACACCTTC
V gene: TRBV7-9; clone size: once; J gene: TRBJ2-7; D gene: TRBD1; CDR3 protein: CASSTWTGHYEQYF; CDR3 DNA: TGTGCCAGCAGCACATGGACAGGGCACTACGAGCAGTACTTC
V gene: TRBV3-1/TRBV3-2; clone size: .; J gene: TRBJ1-2; D gene: .; CDR3 protein: CASSQLSQDGYTF; CDR3 DNA: TGTGCCAGCAGCCAATTAAGTCAGGATGGCTACACCTTC
V gene: TRBV3-1/TRBV3-2; clone size: .; J gene: TRBJ1-2; D gene: TRBD1; CDR3 protein: CASSQSPSGQGKGGYTF; CDR3 DNA: TGTGCCAGCAGCCAAAGCCCTTCGGGACAGGGGAAAGGAGGCTACACCTTC
V gene: TRBV4-2; clone size: .; J gene: TRBJ1-6; D gene: .; CDR3 protein: CASSQGGQQGRSPLHF; CDR3 DNA: TGTGCCAGCAGCCAAGGCGGGCAACAGGGCCGGTCACCCCTCCACTTT
V gene: TRBV2; clone size: .; J gene: TRBJ1-1; D gene: .; CDR3 protein: CASKLGQGNTEAFF; CDR3 DNA: TGTGCCAGCAAGTTGGGGCAGGGGAACACTGAAGCTTTCTTT
V gene: TRBV4-1; clone size: few; J gene: TRBJ1-3; D gene: .; CDR3 protein: CASSQSESSGNTIYF; CDR3 DNA: TGCGCCAGCAGCCAATCGGAGAGCTCTGGAAACACCATATATTTT
V gene: TRBV29-1; clone size: .; J gene: TRBJ1-1; D gene: .; CDR3 protein: CSVERGLVNTEAFF; CDR3 DNA: TGCAGCGTTGAGAGGGGACTTGTGAACACTGAAGCTTTCTTT
V gene: TRBV5-1; clone size: .; J gene: TRBJ1-4; D gene: .; CDR3 protein: CASSPGTPDGEKLFF; CDR3 DNA: TGCGCCAGCAGCCCCGGGACACCCGACGGGGAAAAACTGTTTTTT
V gene: TRBV4-3; clone size: .; J gene: TRBJ1-4; D gene: TRBD1; CDR3 protein: CASSQGDRGSGGEKLFF; CDR3 DNA: TGCGCCAGCAGCCAAGGGGACAGGGGGTCTGGGGGTGAAAAACTGTTTTTT
V gene: TRBV29-1; clone size: .; J gene: TRBJ1-2; D gene: .; CDR3 protein: CSVEGAEGYTF; CDR3 DNA: TGCAGCGTTGAGGGGGCGGAGGGCTACACCTTC
V gene: TRBV10-2; clone size: .; J gene: TRBJ1-4; D gene: .; CDR3 protein: CASSPPRGGRNEKLFF; CDR3 DNA: TGCGCCAGCAGTCCCCCCCGGGGGGGGCGGAATGAAAAACTGTTTTTT
V gene: TRBV15; clone size: .; J gene: TRBJ2-5; D gene: .; CDR3 protein: CATSREPQGRETQYF; CDR3 DNA: TGTGCCACCAGCAGAGAACCCCAGGGGCGGGAGACCCAGTACTTC
V gene: TRBV5-4; clone size: .; J gene: TRBJ1-6; D gene: .; CDR3 protein: CASSRKGDYSPLHF; CDR3 DNA: TGTGCCAGCAGCCGAAAAGGGGATTATTCACCCCTCCACTTT
V gene: TRBV10-3; clone size: .; J gene: TRBJ1-2; D gene: .; CDR3 protein: CAISPGGRGDGYTF; CDR3 DNA: TGTGCCATCAGCCCGGGGGGGCGCGGGGATGGCTACACCTTC
V gene: TRBV11-2; clone size: once; J gene: TRBJ1-4; D gene: .; CDR3 protein: CASSPAYEKLFF; CDR3 DNA: TGTGCCAGCAGTCCCGCGTACGAAAAACTGTTTTTT
V gene: TRBV3-1/TRBV3-2; clone size: .; J gene: TRBJ1-1; D gene: .; CDR3 protein: CASTRNTEAFF; CDR3 DNA: TGTGCCAGCACCCGGAACACTGAAGCTTTCTTT
V gene: TRBV6-5; clone size: .; J gene: TRBJ2-7; D gene: .; CDR3 protein: CASRYARSGSTYEQYF; CDR3 DNA: TGTGCCAGCAGATACGCCCGATCAGGATCAACCTACGAGCAGTACTTC
V gene: TRBV10-3; clone size: .; J gene: TRBJ2-1; D gene: .; CDR3 protein: CAISESPANYNEQFF; CDR3 DNA: TGTGCCATCAGTGAGTCGCCAGCGAACTACAATGAGCAGTTCTTC
V gene: TRBV5-1; clone size: .; J gene: TRBJ2-1; D gene: .; CDR3 protein: CASSIRQGSSYNEQFF; CDR3 DNA: TGCGCCAGCAGCATCCGACAAGGGAGCTCCTACAATGAGCAGTTCTTC